This T cell receptor (beta chain) appears in the sequencing data of a study of beta chain features in type 1 diabetes listed by TCRdb under 2018. Broadly, across the study: Mean age, gender distribution, total cell number and subset yield were not different between patients and healthy donors. In the study, TCRB repertoires of sorted circulating CD4+ T cell subsets from recently diagnosed type 1 diabetes patients were compared with those of matched healthy donors. Naive and central memory subsets were obtained from all 30 or so donors, but regulatory and stem cell-like memory subsets were isolated from only 8 patients and roughly eight healthy donors. A total of 107,917,701 sorted cells were examined across all samples, and a strong correlation was observed between cell number per subset and RNA yield.

The entire amount of isolated RNA was reverse transcribed using the High Capacity cDNA Reverse Transcription Kit, so the sequenced TCRB transcripts were expressed ones. Deep immunoSEQ sequencing was applied to naive, central memory and regulatory T cell samples, giving an average of around 3.4 million total reads per sample. After sorted cells were lysed in RLT buffer, RNA was extracted with DNase-treated RNeasy Micro or Mini kits, with the choice depending on cell number. Each cell subset was processed on its own to prevent cross-contamination, while patient and healthy donor samples were processed together. Using the immunoSEQ multiplex PCR, TCRB sequences were amplified from cDNA into 87-bp fragments spanning the CDR3 region. Sequencing of the amplicons was done on the Illumina HiSeq platform. In the source study's methods: Synthetic template baselines were used to correct PCR bias computationally, reads within Hamming distance 2 were collapsed together, and singletons that could not be merged were discarded. By aligning reads against IMGT, V, D and J genes, CDR3 length, and insertions or deletions at six rearrangement sites were assigned. Within each subset, clonotype counts were normalized to sorted cell number, and only after that were true diversity and Gini coefficients computed with the tcR R package. The overlap coefficient, calculated on TCRB nucleotide sequences, was used to measure repertoire sharing. Drawn from immuneACCESS, this table holds only the in-frame rearrangements with V and J called that TCRdb kept. Clones are partly lost; checked studies trace under half to an unresolved V gene and leave the rest unexplained. That table gives V, J and clone size, and the DNA gave D and trimming. This sample is represented by some 130,000 clones; about 10% of them were singletons. The ten largest make up 0.6% to 0.9% of the sample.

A single peripheral blood draw of 90 to 150 mL on average was collected from each donor into heparinised tubes. A BD FACSAria II was used to sort naive, central memory, regulatory and stem cell-like memory CD4+ T cells with a panel that included CD45RO, CCR7, CD25, CD127, CD95 and CD27. Purity was above 95% for every sorted population. Right away, PBMCs were isolated by Lymphoprep density gradient centrifugation and were stained directly, with no culture step. So that batch effects would be minimized, each experiment stained and sorted samples in pairs, pairing one healthy donor with one patient. Trimming costs V 0 bases and J 9 bases, and their ends lie 17 bases apart. The CDR3 sequence holds 15 residues, the cysteine and phenylalanine included. The sequence is cut down to CDR3 DNA, 45 bases in frame from base 1. CDR1 and CDR2, looked up from the germline V gene, are KGHSH and LQKENI. Study-wide conclusions, independent of this receptor: Naive, central memory and regulatory TCRB repertoires appeared to be more alike among patients than among healthy donors. At VDJ recombination sites, type 1 diabetes patients had fewer insertions and more deleted nucleotides, which implies abnormalities in thymic rearrangement. Sequencing cDNA rather than genomic DNA could over-represent highly expressing activated cells, although activation and CD3 levels did not differ between groups. Because small numbers of individuals were included in the HLA sub-analyses, any influence of HLA type on TCRB rearrangement was left unresolved. PCR may preferentially amplify shorter templates, but because patient and control samples were amplified and corrected together, any resulting skew would affect both groups equally. In all four CD4+ subsets, TCRB CDR3 length was moderately but significantly shorter in type 1 diabetes patients.

In the case of this clone: Its antigen specificity is not known. The input lacks base qualities; no much larger clone sits a single base away.

Input material: central memory CD4+ T cells from blood. This chain joins TRBV18 to TRBJ2-5; TRBD1 is a weak D gene call, 6 bases matching. The TCR originated in a man aged 25 to 45 with type 1 diabetes. The base sequence is TGTGCCAGCTCACCACCGGGACAATCCCTCCTCGCCCAGTACTTC. Translated, this is CASSPPGQSLLAQYF. With the portions outside the CDR3 filled from the reference TRBV18 and TRBJ2-5 genes, the complete variable region becomes NAGVMQNPRHLVRRRGQEARLRCSPMKGHSHVYWYRQLPEEGLKFMVYLQKENIIDESGMPKERFSAEFPKEGPSILRIQQVVRGDSAAYFCASSPPGQSLLAQYFGPGTRLLVL.